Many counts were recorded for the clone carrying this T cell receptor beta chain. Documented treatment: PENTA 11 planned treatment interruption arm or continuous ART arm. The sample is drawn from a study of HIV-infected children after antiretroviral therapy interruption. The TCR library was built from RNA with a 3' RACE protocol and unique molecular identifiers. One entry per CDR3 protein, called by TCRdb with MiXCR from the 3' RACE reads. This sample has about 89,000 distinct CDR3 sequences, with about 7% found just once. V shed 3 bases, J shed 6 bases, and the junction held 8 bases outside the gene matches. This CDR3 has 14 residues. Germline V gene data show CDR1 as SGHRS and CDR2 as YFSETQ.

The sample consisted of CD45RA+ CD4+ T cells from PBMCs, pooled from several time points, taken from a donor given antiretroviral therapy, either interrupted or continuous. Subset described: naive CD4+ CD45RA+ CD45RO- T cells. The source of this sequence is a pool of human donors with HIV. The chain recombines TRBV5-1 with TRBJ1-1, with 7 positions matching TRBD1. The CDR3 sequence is CASSSDREISEAFF. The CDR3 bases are TGCGCCAGCAGCTCCGACAGGGAAATCTCTGAAGCTTTCTTT.